This record covers a single T cell receptor beta chain. Its antigen is not identified. V was clipped by 0 bases and J by 1 base, with 9 bases between them. The CDR3 loop spans 15 amino acids. CDR1 and CDR2 (germline): SEHNR, FQNEAQ (reference sequence). The sample is drawn from a study of T-cell memory formation after mild COVID-19. Study summary: TCR clusters largely stayed donor specific. Findings and caveats of the study: Clones that shrank (day 15 to 85) were balanced CD4/CD8, whereas later expanders leaned CD4+.

TCR alpha and TCR beta cDNA libraries carrying sample barcodes and UMIs came from 5'RACE with constant-segment primers. TCRdb called the 5' RACE reads again in MiXCR, with one record for every CDR3 protein. The repertoire holds around 250,000 distinct CDR3 sequences, with around 16% as singletons. The chain couples TRBV7-9 to TRBJ1-1; unclear D gene. The sequenced material came from PBMCs or a T cell subset sorted from them (not recorded which). The sequence derives from a man aged 18-30 years who had mild COVID-19 (a few samples of this study predate the infection). Cell type and time point are not known. Here the CDR3 reads CASSLASGGNTEAFF. In DNA, the CDR3 is TGTGCCAGCAGCTTAGCCTCGGGTGGGAACACTGAAGCTTTCTTT.